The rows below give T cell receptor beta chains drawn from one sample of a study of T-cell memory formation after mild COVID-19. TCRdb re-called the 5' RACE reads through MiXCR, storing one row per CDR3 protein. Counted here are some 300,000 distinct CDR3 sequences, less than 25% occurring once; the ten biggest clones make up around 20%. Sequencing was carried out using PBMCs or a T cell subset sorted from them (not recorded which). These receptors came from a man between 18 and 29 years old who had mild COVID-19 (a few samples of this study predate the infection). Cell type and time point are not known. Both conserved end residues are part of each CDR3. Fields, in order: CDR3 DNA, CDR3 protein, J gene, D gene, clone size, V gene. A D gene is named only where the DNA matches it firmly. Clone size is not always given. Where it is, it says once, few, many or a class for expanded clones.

CDR3 DNA: TGTGCCAGCAGTCCTAATTCAGATACGCAGTATTTT
CDR3 protein: CASSPNSDTQYF
J gene: TRBJ2-3
D gene: NA
clone size: few
V gene: TRBV6-5

CDR3 DNA: TGTGCCAGCAGTTCAGCGGGGGAGGGGGTCACTGAAGCTTTCTTT
CDR3 protein: CASSSAGEGVTEAFF
J gene: TRBJ1-1
D gene: NA
clone size: NA
V gene: TRBV6-5

CDR3 DNA: TGTGCCAGCAGCCGCAACCGGGCTATGGAGCAGTTCTTC
CDR3 protein: CASSRNRAMEQFF
J gene: TRBJ2-1
D gene: NA
clone size: few
V gene: TRBV7-9

CDR3 DNA: TGTGCCAGCAGCGTAGTGAGAAACGAGCTGTTTTTT
CDR3 protein: CASSVVRNELFF
J gene: TRBJ2-2
D gene: NA
clone size: NA
V gene: TRBV9

CDR3 DNA: TGCAGTGCTAGAGATTGGCAGGGTCAGCAACAGCCCCAGCATTTT
CDR3 protein: CSARDWQGQQQPQHF
J gene: TRBJ1-5
D gene: NA
clone size: few
V gene: TRBV20-1

CDR3 DNA: TGTGCCACCAGCAGGATACAGGGAATAGCAGATACGCAGTATTTT
CDR3 protein: CATSRIQGIADTQYF
J gene: TRBJ2-3
D gene: NA
clone size: NA
V gene: TRBV15

CDR3 DNA: TGCGCCAGCAGCCAGGTCCCCGGAAGCTCCTACGAGCAGTACTTC
CDR3 protein: CASSQVPGSSYEQYF
J gene: TRBJ2-7
D gene: NA
clone size: NA
V gene: TRBV4-3

CDR3 DNA: TGTGCCAGCTGGTCGACGGCGTCGGTGTATAGCAATCAGCCCCAGCATTTT
CDR3 protein: CASWSTASVYSNQPQHF
J gene: TRBJ1-5
D gene: NA
clone size: NA
V gene: TRBV6-6

CDR3 DNA: TGTGCCAGCAGCCTTGTCACAGTTGGGGGCACTGAAGCTTTCTTT
CDR3 protein: CASSLVTVGGTEAFF
J gene: TRBJ1-1
D gene: NA
clone size: NA
V gene: TRBV7-9

CDR3 DNA: TGCAGTGCTAGAGTGGCGGGTGGTAATGAAAAACTGTTTTTT
CDR3 protein: CSARVAGGNEKLFF
J gene: TRBJ1-4
D gene: NA
clone size: many
V gene: TRBV20-1

CDR3 DNA: TGCGCCAGCAGCTTGGTTAGCGGGGCTAACAATGAGCAGTTCTTC
CDR3 protein: CASSLVSGANNEQFF
J gene: TRBJ2-1
D gene: TRBD2
clone size: few
V gene: TRBV5-1

CDR3 DNA: TGTGCCAGCAGCAGGGGCAGGGGTGAGCAGTTCTTC
CDR3 protein: CASSRGRGEQFF
J gene: TRBJ2-1
D gene: NA
clone size: NA
V gene: TRBV7-3

CDR3 DNA: TGCGCCAGCAGCTTGGAAGGGATCTCCTACGAGCAGTACTTC
CDR3 protein: CASSLEGISYEQYF
J gene: TRBJ2-7
D gene: NA
clone size: many
V gene: TRBV5-1

CDR3 DNA: TGTGCCAGCAGCTTCCCTCCAGGGCGTGAAGGGTATAATTCACCCCTCCACTTT
CDR3 protein: CASSFPPGREGYNSPLHF
J gene: TRBJ1-6
D gene: NA
clone size: NA
V gene: TRBV7-9

CDR3 DNA: TGCAGCGTTTTACCAGGGTATTACAATGAGCAGTTCTTC
CDR3 protein: CSVLPGYYNEQFF
J gene: TRBJ2-1
D gene: NA
clone size: NA
V gene: TRBV29-1

CDR3 DNA: TGTGCCACCAGCAGAGATAGCCCCGCCACTGAAGCTTTCTTT
CDR3 protein: CATSRDSPATEAFF
J gene: TRBJ1-1
D gene: NA
clone size: NA
V gene: TRBV15

CDR3 DNA: TGTGCCAGCAGCTTAGATCTGGAGTCACCCCTCCACTTT
CDR3 protein: CASSLDLESPLHF
J gene: TRBJ1-6
D gene: NA
clone size: few
V gene: TRBV11-2

CDR3 DNA: TGTGCCAGCAGTTCCCAGAACATGAACACTGAAGCTTTCTTT
CDR3 protein: CASSSQNMNTEAFF
J gene: TRBJ1-1
D gene: NA
clone size: NA
V gene: TRBV27

CDR3 DNA: TGCGCCAGCAGCTCACCGACAGGAGCCACAGATACGCAGTATTTT
CDR3 protein: CASSSPTGATDTQYF
J gene: TRBJ2-3
D gene: NA
clone size: many
V gene: TRBV5-1

CDR3 DNA: TGTGCCAGCTCACCATGGGAGGGGGCGACTGGCACTGAAGCTTTCTTT
CDR3 protein: CASSPWEGATGTEAFF
J gene: TRBJ1-1
D gene: TRBD1
clone size: few
V gene: TRBV18

CDR3 DNA: TGTGCCAGCAGCTTGTCACGGACAGCTTACCAAGAGACCCAGTACTTC
CDR3 protein: CASSLSRTAYQETQYF
J gene: TRBJ2-5
D gene: NA
clone size: NA
V gene: TRBV5-6

CDR3 DNA: TGTGCCAGCAGTTTTTTTGGGACGGGCGAAGCTTTCTTT
CDR3 protein: CASSFFGTGEAFF
J gene: TRBJ1-1
D gene: NA
clone size: few
V gene: TRBV28

CDR3 DNA: TGCGCCAGCAGCCAAGATATTAGAGGGGGCACTGAAGCTTTCTTT
CDR3 protein: CASSQDIRGGTEAFF
J gene: TRBJ1-1
D gene: NA
clone size: NA
V gene: TRBV4-3

CDR3 DNA: TGTGCCAGCAGCGTAGTTCCGGATGGCAACACTGAAGCTTTCTTT
CDR3 protein: CASSVVPDGNTEAFF
J gene: TRBJ1-1
D gene: NA
clone size: few
V gene: TRBV9

CDR3 DNA: TGTGCCAGCAGCCAAGAAAGGGGGAACACTGAAGCTTTCTTT
CDR3 protein: CASSQERGNTEAFF
J gene: TRBJ1-1
D gene: NA
clone size: few
V gene: TRBV3-1

CDR3 DNA: TGCAGCCCCGAGGCAGGGTTGGACTTC
CDR3 protein: CSPEAGLDF
J gene: TRBJ2-7
D gene: NA
clone size: few
V gene: TRBV29-1

CDR3 DNA: TGTGCCAGCAGTTTATACCCACGCGGGGAAGTAGACAATGAGCAGTTCTTC
CDR3 protein: CASSLYPRGEVDNEQFF
J gene: TRBJ2-1
D gene: NA
clone size: many
V gene: TRBV28

CDR3 DNA: TGTGCCAGCAGCAACAAGCGGGGGGGCAGCACAGATACGCAGTATTTT
CDR3 protein: CASSNKRGGSTDTQYF
J gene: TRBJ2-3
D gene: TRBD2
clone size: NA
V gene: TRBV5-4

CDR3 DNA: TGTGCCAGCAGCCCGGTAGGGGGGGCCTACAATGAGCAGTTCTTC
CDR3 protein: CASSPVGGAYNEQFF
J gene: TRBJ2-1
D gene: NA
clone size: few
V gene: TRBV7-2